The clone carrying this T cell receptor beta chain has a count of ten or more. Its matching antigen is unknown. Each CDR3 protein is one row after TCRdb ran MiXCR on the 5' RACE reads. The table has fewer than 150,000 distinct CDR3 sequences, about 8% seen once. Germline CDR1 MNHEY, CDR2 SVGAGI. V lost 7 bases, J lost 2 bases, and 15 bases lay in between. This CDR3 spans 15 amino acids. The data originate from a study of T cells after yellow fever vaccination. The study, taken as a whole, reports: Overlap between CD4 and CD8 compartments was detected for a small share of clonotypes.

The sample was CD4+ T cells sorted from PBMCs, taken 5 days after the yellow fever booster vaccination. The genes are TRBV6-5 and TRBJ1-3, with a possible D match to TRBD1 (6 bases). The sequence was collected from a man aged 25-40 years who received the YFV17D yellow fever vaccine. The CDR3 DNA follows: TGTGCCAGCACCTCATCAGGGGCGACTGGAAACACCATATATTTT. Translation gives CASTSSGATGNTIYF.